The 11 T cell receptor beta chains listed next were all sequenced from one sample in a study of T-cell reconstitution after alpha-beta-depleted transplantation in children. Unique molecular identifiers were incorporated during preparation of the TCRbeta library. TCRdb re-derived calls from the PCR reads in MiXCR, one entry per CDR3 protein. The sample consists of about 610,000 distinct CDR3 sequences, about 10% of them appearing once. The material was PBMCs from the stem cell graft donor, obtained from the stem cell graft. These TCRs come from a human donor who donated a stem cell graft to a child with acute myeloid leukemia.

This clonotype was found a few times. V and J are TRBV12-3 or TRBV12-4 and TRBJ1-5; TRBD1 might be the D (6 bases). Trimming took 4 bases from V and 6 from J, leaving 16 bases between them. The CDR3 spans 15 residues. For the CDR3, the DNA is TGTGCCAGCAGTTCGCCGGGGGGCGGGACTCAGCCCCAGCATTTT. Protein product: CASSSPGGGTQPQHF.

This clonotype was seen ten or more times. This chain links TRBV7-2 with TRBJ1-1, with D unclear. V was cut by 1 base and J by 4 bases, with 7 bases left in between. The CDR3 extends over 13 amino acids. In germline, CDR1 is SGHTA, CDR2 FQGNSA. The CDR3 coding sequence is TGTGCCAGCAGCTTAGGCCAGGCCACTGAAGCTTTCTTT. It translates to CASSLGQATEAFF.

The CDR3 here is CASSLARGEDNQPQHF. CDR3 in DNA: TGCGCCAGCAGCTTGGCCAGGGGCGAAGACAATCAGCCCCAGCATTTT. The chain combines TRBV5-1 with TRBJ1-5; weak D call: TRBD1 (6 bases). The CDR3 has 16 residues. Between the trimmed V and J ends, which lost 0 bases and 3 bases, there was a span of 13 bases. Germline V lookup: CDR1 SGHRS, CDR2 YFSETQ.

A few counts support this clonotype. The genes are TRBV28 and TRBJ2-2; TRBD1 might be the D (5 bases). With 5 bases removed from V and 0 bases from J, the gap between germline ends came to 16 bases. CDR3 length: 17 amino acids. In germline, CDR1 is MDHEN, CDR2 SYDVKM. CDR3 coding DNA: TGTGCCAGCAGTCCCCATTACAGGCGACCGAACACCGGGGAGCTGTTTTTT. Translated: CASSPHYRRPNTGELFF.

This clonotype occurred many times. The rearrangement uses TRBV29-1 and TRBJ1-2, with D unclear. The CDR3 has 12 residues. V was trimmed by 6 bases and J by 4 bases, leaving 12 bases between them. Germline V gene lookup returns CDR1 SQVTM and CDR2 ANQGSEA. The CDR3 spells CSVQAPSYGYTF. The CDR3 DNA is TGCAGCGTCCAGGCTCCATCCTATGGCTACACCTTC.

There are a few counts of this clonotype. The rearrangement links TRBV20-1 to TRBJ2-5; 10 positions agree with TRBD2. The J segment lost 5 bases and the V segment lost 6 bases, leaving 15 bases of the junction unmatched. The germline V gene encodes CDR1 DFQATT and CDR2 SNEGSKA (reference sequence). This CDR3 contains 16 residues. CDR3 nucleotides: TGCAGTGCCCCTATAGCGGGAGGAGGGCGAGGGGAGACCCAGTACTTC. As protein: CSAPIAGGGRGETQYF.

Only a few counts were recorded for this clonotype. The genes are TRBV10-3 and TRBJ2-5; TRBD1 agrees at 8 bases. The CDR3 consists of 13 residues. V trimming: 4 bases; J trimming: 5 bases; junction bases outside the gene matches: 3. Per the germline V gene, CDR1 is ENHRY and CDR2 is SYGVKD. The CDR3 DNA reads TGTGCCATCAGTGGCCAGGGGGCGGAGACCCAGTACTTC. Translation: CAISGQGAETQYF.

This clonotype was observed many times. The chain combines TRBV12-3 or TRBV12-4 with TRBJ2-7; 10 bases are a match to TRBD2. The CDR3 extends over 15 amino acids. Trimming at V came to 2 bases and at J to 7 bases, leaving 8 bases not matched to a gene. The CDR3 region is CASSLSSGRAGEQYF. CDR3 coding DNA: TGTGCCAGCAGTTTATCTAGCGGGAGAGCGGGAGAGCAGTACTTC.

This clonotype was observed a few times. This chain uses TRBV10-2 with TRBJ2-1; 8 bases are shared with TRBD2. The germline V gene has CDR1 WSHSY and CDR2 SAAADI. CDR3 length equals 16 residues. With 8 bases clipped from V and 0 bases from J, the junction kept 9 bases outside the gene matches. For the CDR3, the DNA is TGCGCCAGCGGTCCTGCAAGCGGGAGCTCCTACAATGAGCAGTTCTTC. Its translation: CASGPASGSSYNEQFF.

The chain is built from TRBV12-3 or TRBV12-4 and TRBJ1-5, with a tentative D call TRBD1 (6 bases). The CDR3 totals 14 residues. V lost 4 bases, J lost 7 bases, and 14 bases lay in between. The CDR3: CASSSWTVAQPQHF. CDR3 coding DNA: TGTGCCAGCAGTTCTTGGACAGTAGCCCAGCCCCAGCATTTT.

The chain recombines TRBV29-1 with TRBJ1-3; D remains ambiguous. Germline values: CDR1 SQVTM, CDR2 ANQGSEA. Between the trimmed V and J ends, which lost 4 bases and 0 bases, there was a span of 7 bases. CDR3 length equals 13 residues. The DNA of the CDR3 is TGCAGCGTTGTGTTAAACTCTGGAAACACCATATATTTT. Encoded protein: CSVVLNSGNTIYF.